This TCR beta chain was sequenced for a study of T cells in Graves' hyperthyroidism and ophthalmopathy. Ten or more counts support this clonotype. Germline CDR1 reads MDHEN; CDR2 reads SYDVKM. The CDR3 covers 11 residues. V dropped 5 bases and J dropped 6 bases, with 7 bases sitting between them. Over 18 months, lack of ophthalmopathy progression marked Graves' hyperthyroidism as stable. Template material for amplifying TCR beta CDR3 regions consisted of RNA transcripts. Carried out on the TCR CDR3, a first-round RT-PCR used the HTBI primer set. Via MiXCR, TCRdb re-called the multiplex PCR reads, giving one row per CDR3 protein. This repertoire shows hundreds of thousands of distinct CDR3 sequences, approximately 13% found once; its top ten account for about 9.1%.

This rearrangement joins TRBV28 to TRBJ1-1; unclear D gene. The sample consisted of blood. This clonotype was sampled from a woman in her late teens or twenties with Graves' hyperthyroidism. DNA of the CDR3: TGTGCCAGCAGTCAGGAGTCTGAAGCTTTCTTT. Protein product: CASSQESEAFF.